The rows below give T cell receptor beta chains drawn from one sample of a study of beta chain features in type 1 diabetes. The data were produced by immunoSEQ multiplex PCR, yet TCRdb's version contains in-frame clones alone and is incomplete. This sample has 500,000 to 850,000 clones, with about an eighth found just once. The sequenced sample was naive CD4+ T cells from blood. Source of these receptors: a young man with type 1 diabetes. The CDR3 runs from the conserved cysteine through the conserved F or W. A D gene is named only where the DNA matches it firmly. Clone size, where shown, is once, few, many, or a class for clones that have expanded.

>NA|NA|TRBV7-9|TRBJ2-3
TGTGCCAGCAGCTTCGGAGGGGTAGATACGCAGTATTTT
CASSFGGVDTQYF
>NA|NA|TRBV6-6|TRBJ1-2
TGTGCCAGCAGTGGCCAGGGGTCGGGCTACACCTTC
CASSGQGSGYTF
>NA|TRBD2|TRBV7-6|TRBJ2-1
TGTGCCAGCAGCGGGCTTTGGCGGGGGGGCCCCCATGAGCAGTTCTTC
CASSGLWRGGPHEQFF
>few|NA|TRBV28|TRBJ2-7
TGTGCCAGCAGGGGCGCTCCAGATTACGAGCAGTACTTC
CASRGAPDYEQYF
>NA|TRBD1|TRBV7-2|TRBJ1-2
TGTGCCAGCAGCCATCGACTACAGGGGGCCTGGCGAGATGGCTACACCTTC
CASSHRLQGAWRDGYTF
>NA|NA|TRBV12-5|TRBJ2-7
TGTGCTAGTGGTTTGCACACCTACGAGCAGTACTTC
CASGLHTYEQYF
>few|NA|TRBV7-2|TRBJ1-2
TGTGCCAGCAGCTTGGGACTTTATGGCTACACCTTC
CASSLGLYGYTF
>few|TRBD1|TRBV4-2|TRBJ2-7
TGTGCCAGCAGCCAAGGGATAGACAGGGGCGACTACGAGCAGTACTTC
CASSQGIDRGDYEQYF
>NA|NA|TRBV30|TRBJ2-6
TGTGCCTGGAGGGCTTTAACAGGGACTGGGGCCAACGTCCTGACTTTC
CAWRALTGTGANVLTF
>NA|NA|TRBV5-6|TRBJ1-4
TGTGCCAGCAGCCCGGGGCGGGAAAAACTGTTTTTT
CASSPGREKLFF
>few|NA|TRBV2|TRBJ1-5
TGTGCCAGCAGCGTACAAGGCCTCGGGCAGCCCCAGCATTTT
CASSVQGLGQPQHF
>NA|NA|TRBV30|TRBJ1-2
TGTGCCTGGAGTCCGGGGGCGAGGGGCTACACCTTC
CAWSPGARGYTF
>few|NA|TRBV30|TRBJ2-7
TGTGCCTGGAGTGGTGGGTCCATGTACTTC
CAWSGGSMYF
>NA|TRBD1|TRBV28|TRBJ2-7
TGTGCCAGCAGTTCGGACAGGGGTACCTACGAGCAGTACTTC
CASSSDRGTYEQYF